This T cell receptor beta chain was identified in a study of vaccination and CD4 T cells after COVID-19. Germline V gives CDR1 SEHNR, CDR2 FQNEAQ (reference sequence). This CDR3 comprises 13 residues. With V trimmed by 5 bases and J by 11 bases, 10 bases remained unmatched. Treatment defined: approximately 11-day PBMC culture with coronavirus spike peptide pools or control peptides (ViraFEST assay). Sequencing of DNA taken from cultured CD4+ T cells relied on the Oncomine TCR Beta short-read assay. TCRdb itself ran the PCR reads through MiXCR, one entry per CDR3 protein. The sample consists of about 14,000 distinct CDR3 sequences, around 55% of them appearing once. This clonotype has just a few counts. No antigen is known for it.

This sequence was found in a human donor who had recovered from COVID-19. The material was CD4+ T cells from blood, cultured in vitro, obtained before SARS-CoV-2 vaccination. This rearrangement joins TRBV7-9 to TRBJ1-1, with 8 bases aligning to TRBD1. The CDR3 DNA sequence: TGTGCCAGCAGCCCGGACAGGGAAATAAGGGCTTTCTTT. This gives the protein CASSPDREIRAFF. The whole variable domain, remainder taken from reference TRBV7-9 and TRBJ1-1, is DTGVSQNPRHKITKRGQNVTFRCDPISEHNRLYWYRQTLGQGPEFLTYFQNEAQLEKSRLLSDRFSAERPKGSFSTLEIQRTEQGDSAMYLCASSPDREIRAFFGQGTRLTVV.